This T cell receptor beta chain was sequenced during a study of blood T cell repertoires in COVID-19. In the study overall: T cells, B-cell-depleted T cells, or PBMCs supplied cDNA or gDNA.

Trimming took 4 bases from V and 0 from J; bases not matched to a gene: 7. The CDR3 covers 16 residues. Germline CDR1 is SGHDN and CDR2 is FVKESK. Authors' methods: Nucleated cell counts were estimated from reference gene primer amplification. The method was immunoSEQ multiplex PCR; TCRdb's version includes in-frame clones alone and lacks a portion of them. V and J calls and clone size are those listed in that table; D and trimming were worked out from the DNA. The profile shows under 200,000 clones, around 87% of them singletons. The sequence derives from a man aged 40-49 years with active or convalescent COVID-19. The source material was peripheral blood. The chain carries TRBV14 and TRBJ1-2; 8 nucleotides align to TRBD1. The CDR3 DNA sequence: TGTGCCAGCAGCCCTGGGGACAGGATAGCTAACTATGGCTACACCTTC. It translates to CASSPGDRIANYGYTF.